This record looks at one T cell receptor (beta chain) sequence and its context. The antigen is not known. Approximately 2.2 micrograms of genomic DNA, which was extracted from cryopreserved PBMCs, served as the material used for the TCR beta libraries. These data come from a study of cytotoxic CD8 clonotypes in ibrutinib-treated CLL. At the level of the study: Investigators collected response samples after a median about 12 months of treatment, range 6 to 36.

Study results and caveats: Clonality rose at ibrutinib response and fell back toward baseline at progression.

Depths of 1 in 200,000 to 1 in 1 million T cells were the sequencing target. The protocol was immunoSEQ multiplex PCR, while the TCRdb copy is restricted to in-frame clones and leaves out a portion. The sample shows over 120,000 clones, about 75% of them seen only once. The sample consisted of PBMCs, taken after 24 months of ibrutinib treatment. The clonotype originates from a human donor with chronic lymphocytic leukemia.

The CDR3 DNA reads as TGTGCCAGCAGCCCTCGGGGGACCCCGGGCGAGACCCAGTACTTC. The encoded protein is CASSPRGTPGETQYF. V and J are TRBV11-3 and TRBJ2-5, with a weak D call TRBD2 (6 bases). CDR3 length: 15 amino acids. V lost 5 bases and J 5 bases, leaving 18 bases between the germline ends. From germline, CDR1 is SGHNT and CDR2 YENEEA.